This TCR beta chain was found in a study of blood T cell repertoires in COVID-19 (dated by TCRdb to about 2020). In terms of the full investigation: The collaborator samples originated in the United States, Italy and Spain and spanned the acute and convalescent phases of COVID-19. HLA class I and class II types, where available, came from metadata supplied by the sample provider rather than from assay-based typing. Subjects who had been exposed to COVID-19, were actively infected with it, or had recovered from it provided the deeply sampled blood TCRbeta repertoires that made up the dataset. The material from the prospective study consisted of cDNA or gDNA derived from T cells, B-cell-depleted T cells, or PBMCs. Samples came from the ongoing ImmuneRACE study (first 160 participants) plus 1,254 subjects from 6 global collaborators. The sample metadata nearly always contained a de-identified subject ID, COVID-19 status, age in years and sex. The repertoires were made available in a free public database intended to serve as a resource for research on the immune response to SARS-CoV-2. Study-wide conclusions, independent of this receptor: How much clinical and demographic metadata was included differed by source and by participant, and the metadata was provided uncurated.

TCRbeta CDR3 regions were amplified from genomic DNA by means of the immunoSEQ Assay, a bias-controlled multiplex PCR. From the authors' description of their analysis: The number of nucleated cells in each sample was estimated from the amplification of reference gene primers within the assay. To quantify the absolute abundance of each unique TCRbeta CDR3 rearrangement, sequence reads were collapsed and filtered. For each sample, productive Simpson clonality was calculated as the square root of Simpson's diversity index over productive rearrangements. The immuneACCESS repertoire file appears here via TCRdb, limited to in-frame rearrangements. These files lack a portion of the clones; in checked studies, under half of the deficit traces to unresolved V genes, and the cause of the others is not known. V and J calls and clone size are given by that table; D and trimming were obtained from the DNA. In this sample the table shows about 150,000 clones, roughly 82% of which occur a single time. Over 2% of the sample goes to the ten largest clones.

Collaborating institutions collected whole blood in K2EDTA tubes following their own protocols. For TCRbeta analysis, collaborators shipped samples as frozen whole blood, isolated PBMCs, or DNA extracted from either of those sample types. Trimming leaves V shorter by 1 base and J shorter by 12 bases, with the junction holding 5 bases beyond the gene matches. Counted from cysteine to phenylalanine, this CDR3 has 13 amino acids. Only CDR3 DNA remains: 39 bases, in frame from the first base. Via the germline V gene, CDR1 is SGHRS and CDR2 YFSETQ. Comments on this clone: No cognate antigen has been identified for it. Base qualities are not recorded, but no much larger clone differs from it by a single base.

The sequence was collected from a man aged 65 to 85 with acute or convalescent COVID-19. This sequence uses TRBV5-1 and TRBJ2-1, with 9 bases in between that match TRBD2. Sequencing used peripheral blood. The nucleotide sequence reads TGCGCCAGCAGCTTGACGGGCGGGAGGGTGCAGTTCTTC. This sequence encodes CASSLTGGRVQFF.